A selection of T cell receptor beta chains follows, all from one sample in a study of blood T cell repertoires in COVID-19. Profiling relied on immunoSEQ multiplex PCR, and the TCRdb table lists in-frame clones only, not all of them. The sample lists about 240,000 clones, approximately 80% occurring once. Sequenced: peripheral blood. These TCRs come from a man between 25 and 39 years old who had recovered from COVID-19. CDR3s include the opening cysteine and the closing phenylalanine or tryptophan. The D gene is left open where the match is weak. Rows may omit the clone size; those that give it use once, few, many or a size class.

v_call	j_call	clone_size	d_call	cdr3_aa	cdr3_nt
TRBV19	TRBJ1-5	-	-	CASSIEGRMDQPQHF	TGTGCCAGTAGTATAGAAGGCAGGATGGATCAGCCCCAGCATTTT
TRBV18	TRBJ2-1	-	-	CASSPRDTGNEQFF	TGTGCCAGCTCACCCCGGGACACGGGCAATGAGCAGTTCTTC
TRBV5-6	TRBJ2-1	-	TRBD1	CASSLGRGREQFF	TGTGCCAGCAGCTTGGGTAGGGGGCGTGAGCAGTTCTTC
TRBV3-1/TRBV3-2	TRBJ2-7	-	-	CASSQDHQTYEQYF	TGTGCCAGCAGCCAAGATCACCAGACCTACGAGCAGTACTTC
TRBV19	TRBJ2-1	-	-	CASSNGIQGVREQFF	TGTGCCAGTAGTAATGGAATACAGGGAGTGAGGGAGCAGTTCTTC
TRBV28	TRBJ1-1	-	-	CASRTVSRGTEAFF	TGTGCCAGCAGGACCGTATCCCGGGGCACTGAAGCTTTCTTT
TRBV19	TRBJ2-7	-	-	CARGRVAFFPHEQYF	TGTGCCAGGGGGCGAGTGGCGTTCTTCCCTCACGAGCAGTACTTC
TRBV14	TRBJ1-2	-	TRBD1	CASSQGTGHGYGYTF	TGTGCCAGCAGCCAAGGGACAGGGCACGGCTATGGCTACACCTTC
TRBV7-8	TRBJ2-7	-	TRBD1	CASSLARGTGGYEQYF	TGTGCCAGCAGCTTAGCTAGGGGGACAGGGGGCTACGAGCAGTACTTC
TRBV7-6	TRBJ2-1	few	TRBD2	CASSSYGGLAQDNEQFF	TGTGCCAGCAGCTCCTACGGGGGACTAGCACAAGACAATGAGCAGTTCTTC
TRBV11-2	TRBJ1-2	-	-	CASSFRGSGYTF	TGTGCCAGCAGCTTCAGGGGAAGTGGCTACACCTTC
TRBV4-2	TRBJ1-2	-	-	CASNYLGAYGYTF	TGTGCCAGCAACTACCTAGGGGCCTATGGCTACACCTTC
TRBV7-3	TRBJ1-1	-	-	CASSSTGVNTEAFF	TGTGCCAGCAGCTCTACGGGGGTGAACACTGAAGCTTTCTTT
TRBV2	TRBJ1-4	-	-	CASSPRAGEKLFF	TGTGCCAGTTCCCCCCGGGCAGGGGAAAAACTGTTTTTT
TRBV3-1/TRBV3-2	TRBJ2-5	-	TRBD1	CASSQSGQGFETQYF	TGTGCCAGCAGCCAATCGGGACAGGGGTTCGAGACCCAGTACTTC
TRBV7-2	TRBJ1-1	-	-	CASSLGTEAFF	TGTGCCAGCAGCTTAGGGACAGAAGCTTTCTTT
TRBV24-1	TRBJ2-3	-	TRBD1	CATSSGTGDTDTQYF	TGTGCCACCAGTAGCGGGACAGGGGATACAGATACGCAGTATTTT
TRBV3-1/TRBV3-2	TRBJ1-2	-	-	CASSQEWRTNYGYTF	TGTGCCAGCAGCCAAGAATGGAGGACTAACTATGGCTACACCTTC
TRBV19	TRBJ1-5	-	TRBD1	CASSMGTASNQPQHF	TGTGCCAGTAGTATGGGGACAGCTAGCAATCAGCCCCAGCATTTT
TRBV7-2	TRBJ1-2	once	-	CASSLSVSDGYTF	TGTGCCAGCAGCTTATCCGTTAGCGATGGCTACACCTTC
TRBV2	TRBJ2-2	-	TRBD2	CASRRTSGGRNTGELFF	TGTGCCAGCAGGAGGACTAGCGGGGGTCGGAACACCGGGGAGCTGTTTTTT
TRBV13	TRBJ2-7	-	TRBD1	CASSLQGANEQYF	TGTGCCAGCAGCTTGCAGGGGGCCAACGAGCAGTACTTC
TRBV5-6	TRBJ2-1	-	-	CASSLSTGWVYNEQFF	TGTGCCAGCAGCTTGAGCACAGGGTGGGTATACAATGAGCAGTTCTTC
TRBV6-5	TRBJ2-3	few	TRBD2	CASSYRGGGTDTQYF	TGTGCCAGCAGTTACCGGGGGGGAGGCACAGATACGCAGTATTTT
TRBV3-1/TRBV3-2	TRBJ2-1	-	-	CASSQRAGAGYNEQFF	TGTGCCAGCAGCCAGAGGGCGGGGGCCGGATACAATGAGCAGTTCTTC
TRBV11-2	TRBJ2-1	-	-	CASSQTGNNEQFF	TGTGCCAGCAGCCAGACTGGAAACAATGAGCAGTTCTTC
TRBV10-3	TRBJ2-6	-	-	CAISESFSSGANVLTF	TGTGCCATCAGTGAGTCCTTCAGTTCAGGGGCCAACGTCCTGACTTTC
TRBV19	TRBJ2-1	once	-	CASSIRVNEQFF	TGTGCCAGTAGTATTAGAGTCAATGAGCAGTTCTTC
TRBV7-9	TRBJ1-1	-	TRBD1	CASSLGTGANTEAFF	TGTGCCAGCAGCTTAGGGACAGGGGCGAACACTGAAGCTTTCTTT